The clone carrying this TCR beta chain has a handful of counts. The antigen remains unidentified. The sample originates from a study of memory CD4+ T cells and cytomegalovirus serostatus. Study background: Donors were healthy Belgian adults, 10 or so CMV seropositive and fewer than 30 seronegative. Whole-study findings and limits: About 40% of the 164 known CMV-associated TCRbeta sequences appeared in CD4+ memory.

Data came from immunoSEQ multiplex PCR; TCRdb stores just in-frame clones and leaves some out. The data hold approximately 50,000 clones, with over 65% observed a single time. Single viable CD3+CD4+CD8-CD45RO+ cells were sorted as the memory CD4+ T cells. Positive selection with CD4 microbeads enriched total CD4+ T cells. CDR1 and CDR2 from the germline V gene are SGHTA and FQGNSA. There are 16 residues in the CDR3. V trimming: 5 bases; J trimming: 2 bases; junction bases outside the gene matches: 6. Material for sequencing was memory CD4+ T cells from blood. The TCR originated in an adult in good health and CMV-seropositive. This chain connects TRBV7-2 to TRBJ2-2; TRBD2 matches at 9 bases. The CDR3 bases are TGTGCCAGCAGCCTACTAGCGGGTAGCAACACCGGGGAGCTGTTTTTT. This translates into CASSLLAGSNTGELFF.